The rows below give T cell receptor beta chains drawn from one sample of a study of blood T cell repertoires in COVID-19. The method was immunoSEQ multiplex PCR; TCRdb's version includes in-frame clones alone and lacks a portion of them. The table has approximately 150,000 clones, roughly nine tenths seen once. Sequences were obtained from peripheral blood. All receptors derive from a human donor in a cohort sampled during active COVID-19. Both conserved end residues are part of each CDR3. Only some rows state a clone size, as once, few, many or a class for expanded clones.

V	J	size	CDR3
TRBV4-2	TRBJ1-1	NA	CASSQEHWRDTEAFF
TRBV2	TRBJ2-3	NA	CASSENSGTDTQYF
TRBV7-9	TRBJ1-4	NA	CASSQGGTGVEKLFF
TRBV30	TRBJ2-1	NA	CAWSKRLAGAHNEQFF
TRBV7-3	TRBJ2-1	NA	CASSVSGGPYNEQFF
TRBV5-5	TRBJ2-7	NA	CASSNTFGEQYF
TRBV27	TRBJ1-5	NA	CASRGTGSSNQPQHF
TRBV7-6	TRBJ1-6	NA	CASSPLTGSYNSPLHF
TRBV5-6	TRBJ2-5	NA	CASSLSSSGGTAGGTQYF
TRBV9	TRBJ1-2	few	CASSAGDRGKHGYTF
TRBV7-9	TRBJ2-6	NA	CASSGPGTDDSGANVLTF
TRBV29-1	TRBJ1-2	NA	CSVANPGGYTF
TRBV7-2	TRBJ2-5	NA	CASSLAPGTEETQYF
TRBV7-9	TRBJ2-6	NA	CASSLSGPSGANVLTF
TRBV6-6	TRBJ2-5	NA	CASSYGTSGHQETQYF
TRBV27	TRBJ1-2	NA	CASSPGTGSRGYTF
TRBV7-8	TRBJ1-2	NA	CASSLASQGIGGYTF
TRBV7-8	TRBJ2-1	NA	CASSFEGLVDNEQFF
TRBV28	TRBJ1-2	NA	CAIIGLTGIGTF
TRBV7-3	TRBJ2-3	few	CASSLGQGITSTDTQYF
TRBV4-1	TRBJ1-3	NA	CASSQDPGNGNTIYF
TRBV3-1/TRBV3-2	TRBJ2-7	NA	CASSQVSGQGLYEQYF
TRBV19	TRBJ1-6	NA	CASSIGGGGQSNSPLHF
TRBV6-4	TRBJ2-1	NA	CASSDPGTPYNEQFF
TRBV6-5	TRBJ1-1	few	CASRTPGSMNTEAFF
TRBV4-1	TRBJ1-4	NA	CASRSPGTNEKLFF
TRBV10-3	TRBJ2-3	NA	CAISEGLNTDTQYF